Listed below are T cell receptor beta chains from one sample, sequenced in a study of shared clonotypes between healthy human individuals. Data came from immunoSEQ multiplex PCR; TCRdb stores just in-frame clones and leaves some out. The sample lists about 1.5 million clones; 95% to 99% were seen once. Sequencing used naive CD4+ T cells sorted from blood. The receptors shown here come from a man younger than 45 in good health. Both conserved end residues are part of each CDR3. The D gene is left open where the match is weak. Not every row has a clone size; where given, it reads once, few, many or a size class.

size,V,J,D,CDR3,DNA
.,TRBV9,TRBJ2-5,.,CASSVVAGAQETQYF,TGTGCCAGCAGCGTAGTGGCAGGCGCCCAAGAGACCCAGTACTTC
.,TRBV5-4,TRBJ1-1,.,CASSLGTDLNTEAFF,TGTGCCAGCAGCTTGGGGACAGATCTTAACACTGAAGCTTTCTTT
.,TRBV11-3,TRBJ2-3,.,CASSSILGGEQYF,TGTGCCAGCAGCTCTATCCTCGGTGGTGAGCAGTATTTT
.,TRBV7-9,TRBJ1-5,.,CASSFGKNSNQPQHF,TGTGCCAGCAGCTTTGGCAAAAATAGCAATCAGCCCCAGCATTTT
.,TRBV6-6,TRBJ2-7,.,CASSSTGAHSSYEQYF,TGTGCCAGCAGTTCCACGGGGGCCCACAGCTCCTACGAGCAGTACTTC
.,TRBV9,TRBJ1-3,.,CASSVDGSGNTIYF,TGTGCCAGCAGCGTAGACGGCTCTGGAAACACCATATATTTT
.,TRBV4-3,TRBJ2-3,TRBD2,CASSRAGRGRLFSTDTQYF,TGCGCCAGCAGCCGGGCCGGGAGGGGACGATTATTTAGCACAGATACGCAGTATTTT
once,TRBV2,TRBJ2-5,.,CASSADTHQETQYF,TGTGCCAGCAGTGCGGACACTCACCAAGAGACCCAGTACTTC
.,TRBV29-1,TRBJ2-3,TRBD2,CSVRLAGDTQYF,TGCAGCGTCCGACTAGCGGGGGATACGCAGTATTTT
.,TRBV6-6,TRBJ2-3,TRBD2,CASRSIAGARTDTQYF,TGTGCCAGCAGGAGCATAGCGGGAGCACGAACAGATACGCAGTATTTT
.,TRBV5-4,TRBJ2-7,.,CASSLGPSTYEQYF,TGTGCCAGCAGCTTGGGGCCTAGCACCTACGAGCAGTACTTC
.,TRBV7-2,TRBJ2-7,.,CASSRGFREQYF,TGTGCCAGCAGCCGGGGGTTTCGCGAGCAGTACTTC
.,TRBV10-3,TRBJ1-1,.,CAIVGEPALGEAFF,TGTGCCATCGTGGGGGAACCGGCCTTAGGTGAAGCTTTCTTT
once,TRBV7-9,TRBJ1-2,TRBD1,CASSLGTGGAIYGYTF,TGTGCCAGCAGCTTAGGAACAGGGGGCGCTATCTATGGCTACACCTTC
.,TRBV27,TRBJ1-5,.,CASSPHSGGQPQHF,TGTGCCAGCAGTCCCCATTCGGGAGGCCAGCCCCAGCATTTT
.,TRBV10-3,TRBJ2-1,TRBD2,CASAVAGGNNEQFF,TGTGCCAGCGCGGTAGCGGGAGGGAACAATGAGCAGTTCTTC
.,TRBV19,TRBJ1-5,TRBD1,CASSATGYGQPQHF,TGTGCCAGTAGTGCGACAGGGTATGGCCAGCCCCAGCATTTT
.,TRBV21-1,TRBJ2-3,.,CAVMAGRSTDTQYF,TGTGCTGTAATGGCGGGGAGGAGCACAGATACGCAGTATTTT
.,TRBV28,TRBJ2-2,.,CASSLRQGRTGELFF,TGTGCCAGCAGTTTAAGGCAGGGACGGACCGGGGAGCTGTTTTTT
.,TRBV7-3,TRBJ2-5,.,CASSITGPGETQYF,TGTGCCAGCAGCATAACCGGGCCTGGGGAGACCCAGTACTTC
.,TRBV18,TRBJ2-1,.,CASSPGRTSYNEQFF,TGTGCCAGCTCACCCGGAAGAACGAGCTACAATGAGCAGTTCTTC
once,TRBV11-2,TRBJ2-7,.,CASSLFREMGYEQYF,TGTGCCAGCAGCTTATTTCGGGAAATGGGTTACGAGCAGTACTTC
.,TRBV5-1,TRBJ1-1,.,CASSLGGGNTEAFF,TGCGCCAGCAGCTTGGGGGGAGGGAACACTGAAGCTTTCTTT
.,TRBV7-8,TRBJ2-1,TRBD2,CASSGGDYLYNEQFF,TGTGCCAGCAGCGGGGGGGACTACCTCTACAATGAGCAGTTCTTC
few,TRBV15,TRBJ2-1,.,CATSRDSEQFF,TGTGCCACCAGCAGAGACAGTGAGCAGTTCTTC
.,TRBV2,TRBJ2-5,.,CASSELPSGIQETQYF,TGTGCCAGCAGTGAACTCCCCTCAGGGATCCAAGAGACCCAGTACTTC
.,TRBV7-9,TRBJ2-7,TRBD2,CASSPETSGTYEQYF,TGTGCCAGCAGCCCCGAGACTAGCGGAACCTACGAGCAGTACTTC
.,TRBV5-1,TRBJ2-3,.,CASSLVGGQSYTDTQYF,TGCGCCAGCAGCTTGGTAGGAGGACAGAGTTACACAGATACGCAGTATTTT
.,TRBV7-8,TRBJ2-1,.,CASGLGSYHDEQFF,TGTGCCAGCGGCTTGGGGTCTTATCACGATGAGCAGTTCTTC
.,TRBV28,TRBJ2-7,TRBD2,CASSLLRTSGSYEQYF,TGTGCCAGCAGTTTACTGCGGACTAGCGGGAGTTACGAGCAGTACTTC
.,TRBV5-1,TRBJ2-7,.,CASSLLSSDEQYF,TGCGCCAGCAGCTTGCTTTCCTCAGACGAGCAGTACTTC
.,TRBV18,TRBJ2-7,.,CASSPPTVTYEQYF,TGTGCCAGCTCACCACCAACTGTCACCTACGAGCAGTACTTC
.,TRBV29-1,TRBJ2-5,.,CSVAGRVQETQYF,TGCAGCGTTGCTGGCAGGGTCCAAGAGACCCAGTACTTC
.,TRBV5-1,TRBJ2-5,.,CASSLDSSGAAQYF,TGCGCCAGCAGCTTGGACAGCTCCGGAGCGGCCCAGTACTTC
.,TRBV23-1,TRBJ1-5,TRBD1,CARTGQGREPQHF,TGCGCCAGGACCGGACAGGGAAGAGAGCCCCAGCATTTT
.,TRBV5-4,TRBJ1-1,.,CASSLVGVETEAFF,TGTGCCAGCAGCTTGGTTGGGGTGGAGACTGAAGCTTTCTTT